This T cell receptor (beta chain) is drawn from a study of regulatory T cells in long-lasting Graves disease. There are 15 residues in the CDR3. After removal of 4 bases from V and 7 bases from J, the junction contained 6 bases not matched to a gene. The V gene's germline CDR1 is SGHTA and CDR2 FQGNSA. The table lists this clonotype with many counts. According to the study, TCR beta libraries were built with iRepertoire HTBI primers and CDR3-region Arm-PCR. Via MiXCR, TCRdb re-called the multiplex PCR reads, giving one row per CDR3 protein. The top ten hold roughly 10% of the sample, which has about 540,000 distinct CDR3 sequences, approximately 15% seen once. Time point specified: newly diagnosed GD, antithyroid drugs for less than 3 months. With RNA extracted from PBMCs as input, the TCR library was made. These data were also filed under a second study, of T cells in Graves' hyperthyroidism and ophthalmopathy.

The rearrangement joins TRBV7-2 to TRBJ2-2; 10 bases line up with TRBD2. Sequencing used peripheral blood mononuclear cells (PBMCs), obtained at new diagnosis, from a patient treated with antithyroid drugs. The receptor was derived from a man younger than 45 with Graves disease. The CDR3: CASSSTSGTGGELFF. The CDR3 coding sequence is TGTGCCAGCAGCTCCACTAGCGGGACGGGCGGGGAGCTGTTTTTT.